This is a list of T cell receptor beta chains from one sample in a study of OX40 agonist ivuxolimab in advanced cancers. The table came from immunoSEQ multiplex PCR; TCRdb's copy has only in-frame clones and leaves some out. The sample lists approximately 82,000 clones, approximately 84% seen once, with around 25% in the top ten. The specimen comprised CD4+ or CD8+ T cells sorted from blood, sampled in a trial of the OX40 agonist ivuxolimab. The receptors stem from an adult with an advanced solid tumor such as melanoma, head and neck, liver or kidney cancer. The CDR3 runs from the conserved cysteine through the conserved F or W. Fields, in order: D gene, clone size, J gene, V gene, CDR3 DNA, CDR3 protein. The D gene is left open where the match is weak. Rows give clone size only sometimes, using once, few, many, or a class for an expanded clone.

TRBD2 - TRBJ2-5 TRBV14 TGTGCCAGCAGCCCCCGTTGGGGGGGACAAGAGACCCAGTACTTC CASSPRWGGQETQYF
- few TRBJ1-6 TRBV10-1 TGCGCCAGCAGTGTGACAGGCCCTAATTCACCCCTCCACTTT CASSVTGPNSPLHF
TRBD1 medium-sized TRBJ2-7 TRBV27 TGTGCCAGCAGTTTCGGGACAGGCTCCTACGAGCAGTACTTC CASSFGTGSYEQYF
TRBD2 - TRBJ2-1 TRBV19 TGTGCCAGTAGCGGGATGGGGACTATGGCTGTCGAGCAGTTCTTC CASSGMGTMAVEQFF
- - TRBJ2-2 TRBV1 TGCACCAGCAGCCAAGGGACTAGCGGGGGCCTCGAACACCGGGGAGCTGTTTTT CTSSQGTSGGLEHRGAVF
TRBD1 - TRBJ1-3 TRBV30 TGTGCCTGGAGCGACAGGGCACGCTCTGGAAACACCATATATTTT CAWSDRARSGNTIYF
- - TRBJ1-1 TRBV6-5 TGTGCCAGCAGTTCAATCACTGAAGCTTTCTTT CASSSITEAFF
- - TRBJ1-2 TRBV7-2 TGTGCCAGCAGCCCAATCAGGGGCCCCGGTGACTATGGCTACACCTTC CASSPIRGPGDYGYTF
- - TRBJ2-4 TRBV27 TGTGCCAGCAGTCCTGGGTCAAACATTCAGTACTTC CASSPGSNIQYF
- - TRBJ2-2 TRBV6-5 TGTGCCAGCAGTTACTTAGCCTCCACCGGGGAGCTGTTTTTT CASSYLASTGELFF
- - TRBJ1-2 TRBV28 TGTGCCAATGCGGGACGAGACTATGGCTACACCTTC CANAGRDYGYTF
- - TRBJ2-3 TRBV5-1 TGCGCCAGCAGCTTGAGTAGCGGTAGCACAGATACGCAGTATTTT CASSLSSGSTDTQYF
- - TRBJ1-1 TRBV5-1 TGCGCCAGTAACAACCTCGGGGGGTTGAACACTGAAGCTTTCTTT CASNNLGGLNTEAFF
- once TRBJ1-4 TRBV18 TGTGCCAGCTCACCCCCATCAACTAATGAAAAACTGTTTTTT CASSPPSTNEKLFF
- - TRBJ2-5 TRBV5-4 TGTGCCAGCAGCTTGCTTTCCAGTGGGGAGACCCAGTACTTC CASSLLSSGETQYF
TRBD1 - TRBJ1-2 TRBV5-4 TGTGCCAGCAGCTTAAACAGGGGTGACTATGGCTACACCTTC CASSLNRGDYGYTF
TRBD2 - TRBJ2-7 TRBV18 TGTGCCAGCTCACCACGCTCCGGGACTAGCGGGAATCAGGTCCACGAGCAGTACTTC CASSPRSGTSGNQVHEQYF
- - TRBJ2-7 TRBV5-1 TGCGCCAGCAGCTTGGGGGCGGGATCCTACGAGCAGTACTTC CASSLGAGSYEQYF
- - TRBJ2-5 TRBV21-1 TGTGCCAGCAGCTTCGCCTGCTGGGACAGGGGCCAAGAGACCCAGTACTTC CASSFACWDRGQETQYF
- - TRBJ1-1 TRBV19 TGTGCCAGTAGTATATCCTGGACAGTACAGCTAAGGGCTAACACTGAAGCTTTCTTT CASSISWTVQLRANTEAFF